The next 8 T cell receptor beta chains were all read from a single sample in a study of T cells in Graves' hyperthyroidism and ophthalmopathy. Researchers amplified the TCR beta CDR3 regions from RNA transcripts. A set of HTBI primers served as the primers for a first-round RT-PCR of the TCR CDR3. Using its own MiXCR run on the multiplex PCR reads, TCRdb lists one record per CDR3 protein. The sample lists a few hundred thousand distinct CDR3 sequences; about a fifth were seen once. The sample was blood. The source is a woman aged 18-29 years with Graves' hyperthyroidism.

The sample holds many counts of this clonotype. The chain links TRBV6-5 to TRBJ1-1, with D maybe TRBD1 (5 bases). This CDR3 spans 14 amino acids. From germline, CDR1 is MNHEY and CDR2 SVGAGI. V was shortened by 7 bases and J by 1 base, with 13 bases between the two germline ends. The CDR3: CASTSGDGNTEAFF. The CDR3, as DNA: TGTGCCAGCACCTCCGGGGACGGGAACACTGAAGCTTTCTTT.

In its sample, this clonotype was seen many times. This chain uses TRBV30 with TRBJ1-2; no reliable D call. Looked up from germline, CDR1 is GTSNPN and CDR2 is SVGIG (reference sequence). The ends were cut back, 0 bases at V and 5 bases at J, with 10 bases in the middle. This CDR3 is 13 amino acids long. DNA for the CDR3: TGTGCCTGGAGTGTGGGTGGGGATTATGGCTACACCTTC. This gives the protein CAWSVGGDYGYTF.

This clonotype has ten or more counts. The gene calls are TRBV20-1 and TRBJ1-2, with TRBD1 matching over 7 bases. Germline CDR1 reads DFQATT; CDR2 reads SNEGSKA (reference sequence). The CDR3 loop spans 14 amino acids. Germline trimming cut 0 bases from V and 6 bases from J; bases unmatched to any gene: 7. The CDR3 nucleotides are TGCAGTGCTAGAGATCTAGGGGGCAGGGATGGCTACACCTTC. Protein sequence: CSARDLGGRDGYTF.

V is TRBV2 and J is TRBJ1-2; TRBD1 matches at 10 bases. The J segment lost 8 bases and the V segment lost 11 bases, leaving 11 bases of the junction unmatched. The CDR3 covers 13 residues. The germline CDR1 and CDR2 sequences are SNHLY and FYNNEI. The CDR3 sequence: CAGFDRGQRGYTF. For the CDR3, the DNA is TGTGCCGGATTTGACAGGGGGCAGAGAGGCTACACCTTC.

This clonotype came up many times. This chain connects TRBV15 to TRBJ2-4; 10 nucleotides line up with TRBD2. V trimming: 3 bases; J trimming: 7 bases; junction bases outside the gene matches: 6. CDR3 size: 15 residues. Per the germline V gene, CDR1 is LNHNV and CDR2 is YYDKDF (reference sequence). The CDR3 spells CATSSRLAGVNIQYF. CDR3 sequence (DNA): TGTGCCACCAGCAGTCGGCTAGCGGGGGTCAACATTCAGTACTTC.

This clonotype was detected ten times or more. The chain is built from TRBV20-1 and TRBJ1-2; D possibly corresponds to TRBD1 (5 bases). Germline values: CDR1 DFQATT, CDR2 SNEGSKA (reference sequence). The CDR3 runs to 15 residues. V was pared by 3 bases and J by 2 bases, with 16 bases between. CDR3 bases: TGCAGTGCTAGCCGCAGGGCCGAGCTAAACTATGGCTACACCTTC. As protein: CSASRRAELNYGYTF.

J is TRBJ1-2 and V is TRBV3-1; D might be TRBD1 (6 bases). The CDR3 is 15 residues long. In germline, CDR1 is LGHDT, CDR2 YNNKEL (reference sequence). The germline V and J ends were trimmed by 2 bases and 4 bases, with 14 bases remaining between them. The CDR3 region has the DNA TGTGCCAGCAGCCAATATGGACAGAGGGTCTATGGCTACACCTTC. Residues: CASSQYGQRVYGYTF.

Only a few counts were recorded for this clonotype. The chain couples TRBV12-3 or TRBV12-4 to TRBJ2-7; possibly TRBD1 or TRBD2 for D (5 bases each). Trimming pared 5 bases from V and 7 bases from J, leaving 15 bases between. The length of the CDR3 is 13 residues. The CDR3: CASSVGDGMEQYF. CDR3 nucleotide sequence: TGTGCCAGCAGTGTAGGGGACGGGATGGAGCAGTACTTC.